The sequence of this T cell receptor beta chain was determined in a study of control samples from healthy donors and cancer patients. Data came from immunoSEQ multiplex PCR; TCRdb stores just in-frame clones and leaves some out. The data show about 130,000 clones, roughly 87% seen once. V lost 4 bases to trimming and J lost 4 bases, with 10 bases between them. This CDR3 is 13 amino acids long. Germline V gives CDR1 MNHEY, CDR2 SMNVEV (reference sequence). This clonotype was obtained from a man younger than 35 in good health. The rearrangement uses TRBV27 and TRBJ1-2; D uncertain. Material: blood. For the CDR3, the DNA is TGTGCCAGCAGTTCGAGGGAGCTCTATGGCTACACCTTC. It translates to CASSSRELYGYTF.